This TCR beta chain stems from a study of blood T cell repertoires in COVID-19. This clone came up a few times. Germline CDR1 is MNHEY and CDR2 is SMNVEV (reference sequence). V lost 5 bases, J lost 4 bases, and 14 bases lay in between. The CDR3 extends over 14 amino acids. TCRdb's table, derived via immunoSEQ multiplex PCR, lists solely in-frame clones and lacks some. This sample has some 70,000 clones, with roughly 91% found just once. The source is a man aged 35 to 55 with COVID-19, enrolled during active disease. What was sequenced was peripheral blood. V and J are TRBV27 and TRBJ1-2, with TRBD1 as a possible D gene (6 bases). The CDR3 spells CASSQNRVAYGYTF. CDR3 nucleotides: TGTGCCAGCAGTCAAAACAGGGTTGCCTATGGCTACACCTTC.